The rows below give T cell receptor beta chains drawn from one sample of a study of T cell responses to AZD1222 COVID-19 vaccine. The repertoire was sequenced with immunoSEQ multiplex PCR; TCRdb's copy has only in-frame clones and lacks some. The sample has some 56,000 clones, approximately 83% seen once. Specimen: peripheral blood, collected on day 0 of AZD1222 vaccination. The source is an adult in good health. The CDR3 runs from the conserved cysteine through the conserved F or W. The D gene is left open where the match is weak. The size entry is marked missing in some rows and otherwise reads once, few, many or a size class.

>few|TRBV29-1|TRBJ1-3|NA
CSVEDEEPNSGNTIYF
TGCAGCGTTGAAGACGAGGAGCCGAACTCTGGAAACACCATATATTTT
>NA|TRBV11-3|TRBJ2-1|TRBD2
CASSLDGLAGTEQFF
TGTGCCAGCAGCTTAGACGGACTAGCGGGGACTGAGCAGTTCTTC
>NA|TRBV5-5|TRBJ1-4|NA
CASSDGRDEKLFF
TGTGCCAGCAGCGACGGACGGGATGAAAAACTGTTTTTT
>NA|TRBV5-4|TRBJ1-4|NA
CASSLSGTTNEKLFF
TGTGCCAGCAGCTTGTCGGGGACAACTAATGAAAAACTGTTTTTT
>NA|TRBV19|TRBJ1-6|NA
CATSDTRDSPLHF
TGTGCCACCTCGGACACCAGAGATTCACCCCTCCACTTT
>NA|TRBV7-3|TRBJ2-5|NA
CASSLNSGKVGETQYF
TGTGCCAGCAGCTTAAATTCCGGGAAAGTGGGGGAGACCCAGTACTTC
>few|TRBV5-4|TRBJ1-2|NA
CASSLYGGLGGYTF
TGTGCCAGCAGCTTGTATGGGGGGCTAGGGGGCTACACCTTC
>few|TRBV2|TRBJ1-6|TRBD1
CASSGQGGNSPLHF
TGTGCCAGCAGTGGACAGGGTGGAAATTCACCCCTCCACTTT
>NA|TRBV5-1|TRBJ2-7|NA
CASSSGQTYEQYF
TGCGCCAGCAGCTCTGGACAGACATACGAGCAGTACTTC
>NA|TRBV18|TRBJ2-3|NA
CASSPRRDTQYF
TGTGCCAGCTCACCACGGAGGGATACGCAGTATTTT